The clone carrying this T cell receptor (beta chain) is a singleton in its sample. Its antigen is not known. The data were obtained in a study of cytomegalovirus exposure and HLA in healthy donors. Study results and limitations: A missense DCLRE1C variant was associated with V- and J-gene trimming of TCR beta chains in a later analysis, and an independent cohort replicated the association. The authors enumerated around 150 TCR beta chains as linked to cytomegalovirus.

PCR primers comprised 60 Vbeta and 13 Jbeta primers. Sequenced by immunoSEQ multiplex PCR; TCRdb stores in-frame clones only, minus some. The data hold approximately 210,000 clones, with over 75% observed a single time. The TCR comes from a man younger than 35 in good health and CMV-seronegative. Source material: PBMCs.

CDR3 coding DNA: TGTGCCAGCAGCTCGACTCCGGTCGGGGGGGTGAATGGCTACACCTTC. This encodes CASSSTPVGGVNGYTF. The chain has TRBV27 and TRBJ1-2, with D perhaps TRBD1 (5 bases). Between the trimmed V and J ends, which lost 6 bases and 6 bases, there was a span of 23 bases. The CDR3 is 16 amino acids. Germline assignment: CDR1 MNHEY and CDR2 SMNVEV (reference sequence).